The clone carrying this T cell receptor (beta chain) was counted many times. The antigen is not known. The CDR3 has 18 amino acids. V lost 0 bases and J 8 bases, leaving 25 bases between the germline ends. The germline V gene encodes CDR1 LGHNA and CDR2 YSLEER. The source of the sample is a study of naive and memory T cell subsets. The study's findings and limits: A few larger clonotypes appeared in naive repertoires, especially CD8, possibly memory cells re-expressing CD45RA. Over 90% of naive TCR sequences appeared only once after error correction, unlike memory subsets. There was no ground truth to check naive and memory subset results. In CD4 and CD8 cells, diversity dropped from naive through EMRA.

Two oligonucleotides, mixed equimolar, formed the beta constant-region primer covering TRBC1 and TRBC2. Ligated cDNA was amplified by four rounds of PCR with nested alpha and beta constant-region primers and SP2. TCRdb itself ran the UMI-ligation and nested PCR reads through MiXCR, one entry per CDR3 protein. Here the sample spans 95,000 to 110,000 distinct CDR3 sequences, approximately 14% being singletons. The chain has TRBV4-3 and TRBJ1-2, with TRBD1 as a possible D gene (5 bases). The sequence derives from a human donor in good health. The sequenced material came from naive CD8+ T cells from blood. The CDR3 DNA reads as TGCGCCAGCAGCCAAGATCCTACGCCCCGGGGCCGCGGCGTGGGCTACACCTTC. This codes for CASSQDPTPRGRGVGYTF.